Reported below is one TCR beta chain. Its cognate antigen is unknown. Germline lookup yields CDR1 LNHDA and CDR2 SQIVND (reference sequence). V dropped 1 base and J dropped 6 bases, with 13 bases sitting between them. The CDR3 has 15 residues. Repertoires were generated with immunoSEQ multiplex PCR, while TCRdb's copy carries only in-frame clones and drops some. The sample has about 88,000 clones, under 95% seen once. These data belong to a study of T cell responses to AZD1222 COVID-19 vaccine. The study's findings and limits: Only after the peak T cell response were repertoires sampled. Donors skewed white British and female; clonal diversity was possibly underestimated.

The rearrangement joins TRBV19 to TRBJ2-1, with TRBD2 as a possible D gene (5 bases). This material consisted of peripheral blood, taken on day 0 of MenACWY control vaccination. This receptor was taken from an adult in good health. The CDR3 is CASSIVAKAGNEQFF. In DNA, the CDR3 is TGTGCCAGTAGTATAGTGGCTAAGGCGGGCAATGAGCAGTTCTTC. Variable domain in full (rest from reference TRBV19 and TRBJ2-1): DGGITQSPKYLFRKEGQNVTLSCEQNLNHDAMYWYRQDPGQGLRLIYYSQIVNDFQKGDIAEGYSVSREKKESFPLTVTSAQKNPTAFYLCASSIVAKAGNEQFFGPGTRLTVL.